This entry concerns a single T cell receptor beta chain. Its specific antigen is unknown. No base-level quality is on record; no much larger clone is a single base apart. Genomic DNA was extracted from sorted cells using the Qiagen DNeasy Kit. The immunoSEQ platform was used for deep sequencing of the TCR beta chain. The authors' pipeline ran thus. Repertoire data analysis was performed with the immunoSEQ Analyzer software. Not all clones reach the TCRdb copy of this immuneACCESS table, which keeps in-frame sequences only. Checked studies attribute under half of the gap to unresolved V genes and leave the rest unexplained. Clone size and V and J calls were adopted from that table, with D and trimming inferred from the DNA. This sample lists some 19,000 clones; 84% were detected once. The ten top clones hold more than 25% of the sample. The source of the sample is a study of EBV T-cell therapy then PD-1 blockade in nasopharyngeal carcinoma (dated by TCRdb to the early 2020s).

This specimen's treatment or condition label, interpreted: AdE1-LMPpoly-expanded autologous EBV-specific T-cell therapy followed by anti-PD-1 nivolumab. The sequenced sample was CD8+ T cells from blood, obtained between days 25 and 35 from a patient whose treatment included autologous EBV-specific T cells and nivolumab. The receptor was derived from a man aged 35 to 55 with nasopharyngeal carcinoma.

The nucleotide sequence is TGTGCCAGCAGCGATTCGGGACATTACTACGAGCAGTACTTC. Protein translation: CASSDSGHYYEQYF. Recombination joined TRBV27 with TRBJ2-7; a tentative D match to TRBD1 spans 6 bases. The germline V gene (reference sequence) provides CDR1 MNHEY and CDR2 SMNVEV. V is pared back by 6 bases and J by 3 bases, with 15 bases lying between the germline termini. The CDR3 spans 14 residues, from the cysteine through the phenylalanine. The read is trimmed to its CDR3 DNA, 42 bases read in frame from base 1.